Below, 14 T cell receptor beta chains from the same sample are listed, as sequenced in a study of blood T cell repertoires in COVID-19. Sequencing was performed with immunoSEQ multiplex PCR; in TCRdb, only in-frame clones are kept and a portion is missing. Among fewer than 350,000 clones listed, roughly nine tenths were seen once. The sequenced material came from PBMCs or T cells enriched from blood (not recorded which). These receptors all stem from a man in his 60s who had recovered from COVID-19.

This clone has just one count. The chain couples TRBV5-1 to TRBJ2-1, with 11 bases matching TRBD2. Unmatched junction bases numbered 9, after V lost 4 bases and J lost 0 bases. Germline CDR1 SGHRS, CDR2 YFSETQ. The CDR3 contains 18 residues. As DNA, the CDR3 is TGCGCCAGCAGCCCGGGGACTAGCGGCTGGAGCTCCTACAATGAGCAGTTCTTC. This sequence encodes CASSPGTSGWSSYNEQFF.

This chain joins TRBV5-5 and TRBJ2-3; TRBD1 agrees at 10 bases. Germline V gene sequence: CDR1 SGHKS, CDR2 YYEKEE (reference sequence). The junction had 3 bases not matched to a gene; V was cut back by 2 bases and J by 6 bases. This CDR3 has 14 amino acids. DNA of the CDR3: TGTGCCAGCAGCTTCCGGACAGGGGGGGATACGCAGTATTTT. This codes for CASSFRTGGDTQYF.

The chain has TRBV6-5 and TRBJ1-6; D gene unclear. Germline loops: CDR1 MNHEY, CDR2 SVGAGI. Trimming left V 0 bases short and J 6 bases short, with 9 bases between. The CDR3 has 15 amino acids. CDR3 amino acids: CASSYSAGSNSPLHF. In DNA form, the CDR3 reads TGTGCCAGCAGTTACTCAGCAGGCTCTAATTCACCCCTCCACTTT.

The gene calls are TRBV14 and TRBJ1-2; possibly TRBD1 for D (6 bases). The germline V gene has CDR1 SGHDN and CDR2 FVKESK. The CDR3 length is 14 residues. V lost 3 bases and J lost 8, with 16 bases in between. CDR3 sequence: CASSQQTGIEGYTF. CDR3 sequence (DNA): TGTGCCAGCAGCCAGCAAACAGGGATAGAAGGCTACACCTTC.

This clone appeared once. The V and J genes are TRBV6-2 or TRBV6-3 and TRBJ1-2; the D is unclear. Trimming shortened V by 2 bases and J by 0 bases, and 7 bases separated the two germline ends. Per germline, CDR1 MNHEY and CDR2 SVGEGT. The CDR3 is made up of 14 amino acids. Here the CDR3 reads CASSYAAPNYGYTF. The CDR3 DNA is TGTGCCAGCAGTTACGCGGCACCTAACTATGGCTACACCTTC.

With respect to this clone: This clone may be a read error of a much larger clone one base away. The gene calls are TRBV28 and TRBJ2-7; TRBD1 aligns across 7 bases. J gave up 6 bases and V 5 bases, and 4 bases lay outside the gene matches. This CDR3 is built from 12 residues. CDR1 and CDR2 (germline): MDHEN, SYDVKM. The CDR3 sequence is CASSVTGSEQYF. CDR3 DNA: TGTGCCAGCAGTGTGACAGGGAGCGAGCAGTACTTC.

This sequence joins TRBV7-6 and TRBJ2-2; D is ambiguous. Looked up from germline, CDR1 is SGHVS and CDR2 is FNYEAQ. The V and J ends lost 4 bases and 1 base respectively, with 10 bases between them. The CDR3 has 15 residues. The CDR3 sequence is CASSWSTRNTGELFF. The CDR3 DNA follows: TGTGCCAGCAGCTGGAGCACGCGGAACACCGGGGAGCTGTTTTTT.

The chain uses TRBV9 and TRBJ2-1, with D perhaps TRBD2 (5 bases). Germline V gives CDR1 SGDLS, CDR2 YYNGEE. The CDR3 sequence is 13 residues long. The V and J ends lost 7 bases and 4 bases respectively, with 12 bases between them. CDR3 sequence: CASGRRNYNEQFF. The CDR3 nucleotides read TGTGCCAGCGGGCGGAGGAATTACAATGAGCAGTTCTTC.

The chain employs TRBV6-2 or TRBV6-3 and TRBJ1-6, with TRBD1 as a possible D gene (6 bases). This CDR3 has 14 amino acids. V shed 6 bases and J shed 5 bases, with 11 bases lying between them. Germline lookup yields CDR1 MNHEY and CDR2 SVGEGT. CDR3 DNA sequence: TGTGCCAGCAGCAACGGGGGGCATAATTCACCCCTCCACTTT. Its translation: CASSNGGHNSPLHF.

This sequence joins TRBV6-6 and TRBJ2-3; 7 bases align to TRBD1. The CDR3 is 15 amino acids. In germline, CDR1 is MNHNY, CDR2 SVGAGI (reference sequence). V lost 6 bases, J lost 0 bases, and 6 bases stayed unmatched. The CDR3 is CASSSGTVSTDTQYF. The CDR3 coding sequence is TGTGCCAGCAGCTCCGGGACAGTTAGCACAGATACGCAGTATTTT.

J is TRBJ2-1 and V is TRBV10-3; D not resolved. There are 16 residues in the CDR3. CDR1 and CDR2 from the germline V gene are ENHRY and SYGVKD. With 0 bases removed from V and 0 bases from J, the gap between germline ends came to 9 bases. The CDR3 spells CAISESNRYSYNEQFF. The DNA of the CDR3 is TGTGCCATCAGTGAGTCGAACCGGTACTCCTACAATGAGCAGTTCTTC.

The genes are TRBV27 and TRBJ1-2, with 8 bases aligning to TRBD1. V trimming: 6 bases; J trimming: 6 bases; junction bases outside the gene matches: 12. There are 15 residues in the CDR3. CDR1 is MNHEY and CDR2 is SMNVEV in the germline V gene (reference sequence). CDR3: CASSRPGQGLNGYTF. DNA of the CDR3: TGTGCCAGCAGCCGACCCGGACAGGGTTTAAATGGCTACACCTTC.

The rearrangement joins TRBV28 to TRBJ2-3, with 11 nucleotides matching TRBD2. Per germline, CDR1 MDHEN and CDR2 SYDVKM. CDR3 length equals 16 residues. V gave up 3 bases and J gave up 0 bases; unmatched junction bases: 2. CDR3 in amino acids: CASSFPSGRSTDTQYF. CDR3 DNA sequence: TGTGCCAGCAGTTTCCCTAGCGGGAGGAGCACAGATACGCAGTATTTT.

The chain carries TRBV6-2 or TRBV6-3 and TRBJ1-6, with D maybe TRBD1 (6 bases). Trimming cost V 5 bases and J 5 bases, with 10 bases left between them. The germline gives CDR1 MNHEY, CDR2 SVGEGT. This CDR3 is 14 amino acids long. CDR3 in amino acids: CASSRDTDNSPLHF. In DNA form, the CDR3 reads TGTGCCAGCAGTCGGGACACAGATAATTCACCCCTCCACTTT.